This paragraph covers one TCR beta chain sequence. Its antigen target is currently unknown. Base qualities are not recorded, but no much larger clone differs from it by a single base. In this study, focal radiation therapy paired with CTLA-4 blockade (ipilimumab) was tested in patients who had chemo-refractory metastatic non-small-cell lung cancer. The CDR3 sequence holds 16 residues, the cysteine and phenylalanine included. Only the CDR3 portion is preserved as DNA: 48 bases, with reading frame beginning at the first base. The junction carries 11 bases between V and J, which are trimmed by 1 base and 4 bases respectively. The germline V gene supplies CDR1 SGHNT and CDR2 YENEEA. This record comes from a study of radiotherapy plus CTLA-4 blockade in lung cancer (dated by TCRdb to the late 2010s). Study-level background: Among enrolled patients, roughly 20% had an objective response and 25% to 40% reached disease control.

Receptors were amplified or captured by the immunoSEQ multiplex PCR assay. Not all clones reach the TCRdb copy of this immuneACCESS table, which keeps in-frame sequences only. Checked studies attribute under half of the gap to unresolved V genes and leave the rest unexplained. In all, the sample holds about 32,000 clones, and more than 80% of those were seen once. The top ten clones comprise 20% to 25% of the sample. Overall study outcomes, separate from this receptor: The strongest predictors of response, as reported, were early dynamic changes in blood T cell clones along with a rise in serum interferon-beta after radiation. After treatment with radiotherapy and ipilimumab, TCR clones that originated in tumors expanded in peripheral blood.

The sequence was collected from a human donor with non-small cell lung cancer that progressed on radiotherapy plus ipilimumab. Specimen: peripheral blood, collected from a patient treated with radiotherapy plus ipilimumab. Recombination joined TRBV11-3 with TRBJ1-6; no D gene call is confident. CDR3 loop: CASSLAGLSYNSPLHF. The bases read TGTGCCAGCAGCTTAGCAGGACTATCTTATAATTCACCCCTCCACTTT.